This T cell receptor (beta chain) was obtained from a study of blood T cell repertoires in COVID-19. Study-level information: Sites across the United States, Italy and Spain contributed samples from acute and convalescent COVID-19.

This clone was counted only a few times. During active infection, Seattle patients enrolled and were then monitored through disease. Authors' analysis steps: Cell counts per sample came from amplifying reference gene primers. Some clones are missing from TCRdb's copy, which holds only in-frame ones; the method was immunoSEQ multiplex PCR. That table gives V, J and clone size, and the DNA gave D and trimming. The sample includes 160,000 or so clones, over 90% of them seen just once. This CDR3 is built from 12 residues. The germline V gene encodes CDR1 MNHNY and CDR2 SVGAGI (reference sequence). V was clipped by 6 bases and J by 1 base, with 3 bases between them.

The sequence was collected from a woman aged 55 to 70 with COVID-19, enrolled during active disease. The chain links TRBV6-6 to TRBJ2-2; D remains unclear. The sample consisted of peripheral blood. The chain's CDR3 is CASSQNTGELFF. In nucleotides, the CDR3 is TGTGCCAGCAGCCAGAACACCGGGGAGCTGTTTTTT.